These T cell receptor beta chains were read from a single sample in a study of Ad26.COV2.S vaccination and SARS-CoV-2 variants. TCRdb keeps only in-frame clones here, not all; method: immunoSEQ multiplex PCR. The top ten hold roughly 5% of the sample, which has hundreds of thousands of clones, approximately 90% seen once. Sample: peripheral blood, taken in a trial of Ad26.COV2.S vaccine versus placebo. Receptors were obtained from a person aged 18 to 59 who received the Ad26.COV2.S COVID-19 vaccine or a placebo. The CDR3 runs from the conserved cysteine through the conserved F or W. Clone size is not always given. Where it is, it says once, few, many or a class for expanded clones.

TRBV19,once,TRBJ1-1,CASSPPGDEEAFF
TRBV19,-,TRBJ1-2,CASSIDPTAGEGYTF
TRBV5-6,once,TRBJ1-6,CASSYTGMNSPLHF
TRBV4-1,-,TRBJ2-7,CASSLPGNSHEQYF
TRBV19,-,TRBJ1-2,CASSPSGTGGAVSGYTF
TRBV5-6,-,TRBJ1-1,CASSLGTGAEAFF
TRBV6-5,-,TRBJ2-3,CASSYSQGIGTDTQYF
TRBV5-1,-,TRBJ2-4,CASSLLGGDGIQYF
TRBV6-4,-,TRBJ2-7,CASGGQGAEKPSYEQYF
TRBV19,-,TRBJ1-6,CASSRGTGQGGTPLHF
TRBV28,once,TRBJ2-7,CARYREALSYEQYF
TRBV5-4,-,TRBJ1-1,CASSLYSGVMNTEAFF
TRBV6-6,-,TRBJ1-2,CASSSTGGSFGYTF
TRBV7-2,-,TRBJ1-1,CASSLGAGRSNTEAFF
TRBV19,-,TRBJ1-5,CASRRYSNQPQHF
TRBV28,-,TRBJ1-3,CASSPSGWARQGAFSGNTIYF
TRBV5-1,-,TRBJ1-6,CASSLWTDLSPLHF
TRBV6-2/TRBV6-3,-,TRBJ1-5,CASSPLGPYSNQPQHF
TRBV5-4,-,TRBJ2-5,CASSRSLAGGQETQYF
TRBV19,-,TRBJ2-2,CASRIGSSGGTGELFF
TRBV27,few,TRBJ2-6,CASSLSQGIISGANVLTF
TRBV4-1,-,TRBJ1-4,CASSTSSGYHEKLFF
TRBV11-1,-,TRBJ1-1,CASSWTGRNTEAFF
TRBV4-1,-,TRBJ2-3,CASSRAGLAGPDTQYF
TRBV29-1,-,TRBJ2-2,CSVEFGNRGTGELFF
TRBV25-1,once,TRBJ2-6,CASSEVGANVLTF
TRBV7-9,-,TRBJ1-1,CASSLQGRNTEAFF
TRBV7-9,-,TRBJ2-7,CASSLDPAYEQYF
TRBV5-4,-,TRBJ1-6,CASSLQGPLNSPLHF
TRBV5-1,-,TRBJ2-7,CASSSRRRGTGEQYF
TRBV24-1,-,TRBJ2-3,CATSVQDTQYF
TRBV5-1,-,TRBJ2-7,CASRALLSYEQYF
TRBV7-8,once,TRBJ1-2,CASSLYRGFNYGYTF
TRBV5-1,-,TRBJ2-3,CASSSGTGWGNTDTQYF
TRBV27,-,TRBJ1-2,CASSLDGTNYGYTF
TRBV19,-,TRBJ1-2,CASEGRGRRGEGYGYTF
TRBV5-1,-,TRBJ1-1,CASSFGTLQDAEAFF
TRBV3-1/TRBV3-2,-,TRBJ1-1,CASSPGTGFNTEAFF